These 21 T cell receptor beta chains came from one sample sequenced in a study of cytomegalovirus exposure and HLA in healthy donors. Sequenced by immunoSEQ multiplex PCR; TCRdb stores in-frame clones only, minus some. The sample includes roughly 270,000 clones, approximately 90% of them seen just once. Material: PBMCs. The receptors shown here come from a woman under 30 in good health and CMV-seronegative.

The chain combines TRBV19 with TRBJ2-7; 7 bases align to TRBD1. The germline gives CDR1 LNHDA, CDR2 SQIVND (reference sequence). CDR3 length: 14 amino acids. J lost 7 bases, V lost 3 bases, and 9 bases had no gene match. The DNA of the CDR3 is TGTGCCAGTAGTATGGCTAGGGGGCTGGGTGAGCAGTACTTC. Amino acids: CASSMARGLGEQYF.

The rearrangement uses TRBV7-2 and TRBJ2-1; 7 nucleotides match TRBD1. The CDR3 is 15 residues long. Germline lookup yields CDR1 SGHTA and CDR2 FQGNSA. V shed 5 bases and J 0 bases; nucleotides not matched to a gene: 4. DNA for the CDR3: TGTGCCAGCAGCCCAGGGGGAAGCTCCTACAATGAGCAGTTCTTC. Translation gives CASSPGGSSYNEQFF.

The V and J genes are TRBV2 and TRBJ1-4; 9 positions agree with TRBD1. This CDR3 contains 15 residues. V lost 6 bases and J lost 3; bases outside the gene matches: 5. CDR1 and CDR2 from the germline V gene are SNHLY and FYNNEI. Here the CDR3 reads CASRDRGGANEKLFF. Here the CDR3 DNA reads TGTGCCAGCAGAGACAGGGGGGGGGCTAATGAAAAACTGTTTTTT.

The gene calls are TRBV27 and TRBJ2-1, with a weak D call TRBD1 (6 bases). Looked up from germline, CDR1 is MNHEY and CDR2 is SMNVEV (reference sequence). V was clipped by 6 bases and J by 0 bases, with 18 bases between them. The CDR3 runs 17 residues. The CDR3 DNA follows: TGTGCCAGCAGCGGGACACACCTCCTCGGCTCCTACAATGAGCAGTTCTTC. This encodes CASSGTHLLGSYNEQFF.

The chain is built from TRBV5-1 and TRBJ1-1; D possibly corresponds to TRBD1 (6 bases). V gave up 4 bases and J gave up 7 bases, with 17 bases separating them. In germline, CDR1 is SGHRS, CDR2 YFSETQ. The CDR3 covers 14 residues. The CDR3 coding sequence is TGCGCCAGCAGCCGTGAACAGGGCAACCTTGAAGCTTTCTTT. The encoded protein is CASSREQGNLEAFF.

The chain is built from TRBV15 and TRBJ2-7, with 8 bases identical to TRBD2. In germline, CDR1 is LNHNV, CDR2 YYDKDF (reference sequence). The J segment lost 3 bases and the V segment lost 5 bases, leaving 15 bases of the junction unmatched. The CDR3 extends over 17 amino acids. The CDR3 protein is CATSVRRTSQGDYEQYF. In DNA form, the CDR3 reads TGTGCCACCAGCGTCCGTCGGACTAGCCAGGGCGACTACGAGCAGTACTTC.

CDR3 residues: CSVETSFGYGYTF. The CDR3, as DNA: TGCAGCGTTGAGACTAGTTTCGGCTATGGCTACACCTTC. The chain carries TRBV29-1 and TRBJ1-2; D unresolved. Germline CDR1 reads SQVTM; CDR2 reads ANQGSEA. Trimming removed 3 bases from V and 4 bases from J, with 12 bases in between. The CDR3 length is 13 residues.

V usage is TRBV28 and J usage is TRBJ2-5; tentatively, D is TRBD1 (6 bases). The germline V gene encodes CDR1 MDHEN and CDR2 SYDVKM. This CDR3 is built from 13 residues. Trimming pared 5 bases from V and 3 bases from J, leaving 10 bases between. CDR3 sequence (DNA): TGTGCCAGCAGTATCCGACAGGAAGAGACCCAGTACTTC. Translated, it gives CASSIRQEETQYF.

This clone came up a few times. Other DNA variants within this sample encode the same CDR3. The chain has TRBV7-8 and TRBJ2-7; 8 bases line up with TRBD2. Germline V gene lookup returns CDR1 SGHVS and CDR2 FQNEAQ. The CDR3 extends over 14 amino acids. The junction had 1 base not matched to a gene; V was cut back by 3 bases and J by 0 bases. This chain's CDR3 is CASSLSGSSYEQYF. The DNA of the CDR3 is TGTGCCAGCAGCTTGAGCGGGAGCTCCTACGAGCAGTACTTC. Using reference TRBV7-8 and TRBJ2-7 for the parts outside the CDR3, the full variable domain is GAGVSQSPRYKVAKRGQDVALRCDPISGHVSLFWYQQALGQGPEFLTYFQNEAQLDKSGLPSDRFFAERPEGSVSTLKIQRTQQEDSAVYLCASSLSGSSYEQYFGPGTRLTVT.

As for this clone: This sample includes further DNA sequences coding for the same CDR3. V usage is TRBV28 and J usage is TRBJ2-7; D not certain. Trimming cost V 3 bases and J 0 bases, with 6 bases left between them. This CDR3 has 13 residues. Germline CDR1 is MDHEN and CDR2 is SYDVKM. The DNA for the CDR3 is TGTGCCAGCAGTTTGGCCAGCTCCTACGAGCAGTACTTC. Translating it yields CASSLASSYEQYF.

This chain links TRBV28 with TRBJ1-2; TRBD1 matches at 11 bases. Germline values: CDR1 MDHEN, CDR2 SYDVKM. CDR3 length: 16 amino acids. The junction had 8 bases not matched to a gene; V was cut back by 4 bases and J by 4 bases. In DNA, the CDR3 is TGTGCCAGCAGTTCCTGGGGGACAGGGGGATTCTATGGCTACACCTTC. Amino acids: CASSSWGTGGFYGYTF.

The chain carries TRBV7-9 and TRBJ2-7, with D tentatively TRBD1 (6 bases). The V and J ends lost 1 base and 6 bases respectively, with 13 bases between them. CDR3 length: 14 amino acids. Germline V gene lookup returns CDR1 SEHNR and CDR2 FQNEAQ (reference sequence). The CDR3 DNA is TGTGCCAGCAGCTTAGGAGCTCAGGGGCTCGAGCAGTACTTC. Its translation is CASSLGAQGLEQYF.

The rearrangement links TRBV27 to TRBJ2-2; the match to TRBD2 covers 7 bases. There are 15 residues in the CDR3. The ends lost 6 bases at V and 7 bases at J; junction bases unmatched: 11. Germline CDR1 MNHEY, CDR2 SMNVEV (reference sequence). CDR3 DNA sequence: TGTGCCAGCAGCTCAGCGCGGGAGTTAGGCGGGGAGCTGTTTTTT. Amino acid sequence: CASSSARELGGELFF.

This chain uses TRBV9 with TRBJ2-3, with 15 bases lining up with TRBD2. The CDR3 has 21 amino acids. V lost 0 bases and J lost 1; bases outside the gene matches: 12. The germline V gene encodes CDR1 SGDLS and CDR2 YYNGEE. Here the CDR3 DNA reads TGTGCCAGCAGCGTAGGTGTTGGGGGGACTAGCGGGAGGATGGGCACAGATACGCAGTATTTT. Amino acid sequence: CASSVGVGGTSGRMGTDTQYF.

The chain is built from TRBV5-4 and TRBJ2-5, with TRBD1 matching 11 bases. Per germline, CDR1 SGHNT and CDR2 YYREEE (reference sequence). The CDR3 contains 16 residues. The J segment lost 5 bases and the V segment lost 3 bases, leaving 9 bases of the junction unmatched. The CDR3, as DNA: TGTGCCAGCAGCTCTACCGGGACAGGGGGGTGGGAGACCCAGTACTTC. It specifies CASSSTGTGGWETQYF.

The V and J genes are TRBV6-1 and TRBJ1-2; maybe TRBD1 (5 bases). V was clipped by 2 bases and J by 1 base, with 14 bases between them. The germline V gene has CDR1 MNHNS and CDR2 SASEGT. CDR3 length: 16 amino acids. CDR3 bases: TGTGCCAGCAGTGAAATGGGCGTGACAGTTAACTATGGCTACACCTTC. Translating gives CASSEMGVTVNYGYTF.

The chain's CDR3 is CASSLVAGVYTGELFF. The CDR3 nucleotides are TGTGCCAGCAGCCTAGTAGCGGGAGTGTACACCGGGGAGCTGTTTTTT. The chain employs TRBV7-2 and TRBJ2-2, with 9 positions matching TRBD2. The J segment lost 3 bases and the V segment lost 5 bases, leaving 7 bases of the junction unmatched. This CDR3 is 16 amino acids long. CDR1 and CDR2 from the germline V gene are SGHTA and FQGNSA.

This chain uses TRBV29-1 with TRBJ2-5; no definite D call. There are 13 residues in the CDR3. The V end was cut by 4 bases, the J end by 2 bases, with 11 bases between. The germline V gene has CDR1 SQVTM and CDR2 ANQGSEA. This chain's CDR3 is CSVVVSRQETQYF. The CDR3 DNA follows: TGCAGCGTTGTTGTTTCTCGGCAAGAGACCCAGTACTTC. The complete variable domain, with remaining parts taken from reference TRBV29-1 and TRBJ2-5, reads SAVISQKPSRDICQRGTSLTIQCQVDSQVTMMFWYRQQPGQSLTLIATANQGSEATYESGFVIDKFPISRPNLTFSTLTVSNMSPEDSSIYLCSVVVSRQETQYFGPGTRLLVL.

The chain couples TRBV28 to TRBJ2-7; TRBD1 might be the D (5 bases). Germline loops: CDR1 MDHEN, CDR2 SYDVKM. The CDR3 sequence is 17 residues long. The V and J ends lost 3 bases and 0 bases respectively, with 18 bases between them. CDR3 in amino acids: CASSLRLAGPSSYEQYF. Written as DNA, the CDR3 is TGTGCCAGCAGTTTGCGTCTTGCAGGGCCGAGCTCCTACGAGCAGTACTTC. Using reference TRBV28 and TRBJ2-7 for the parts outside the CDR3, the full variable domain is DVKVTQSSRYLVKRTGEKVFLECVQDMDHENMFWYRQDPGLGLRLIYFSYDVKMKEKGDIPEGYSVSREKKERFSLILESASTNQTSMYLCASSLRLAGPSSYEQYFGPGTRLTVT.

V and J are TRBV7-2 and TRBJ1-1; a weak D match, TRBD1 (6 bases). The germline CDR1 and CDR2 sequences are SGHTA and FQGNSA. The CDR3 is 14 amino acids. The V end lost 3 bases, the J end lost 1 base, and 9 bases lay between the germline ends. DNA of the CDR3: TGTGCCAGCAGCTTGGTCAGGGGGAACACTGAAGCTTTCTTT. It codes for CASSLVRGNTEAFF. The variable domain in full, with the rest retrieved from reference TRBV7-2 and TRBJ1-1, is GAGVSQSPSNKVTEKGKDVELRCDPISGHTALYWYRQSLGQGLEFLIYFQGNSAPDKSGLPSDRFSAERTGGSVSTLTIQRTQQEDSAVYLCASSLVRGNTEAFFGQGTRLTVV.

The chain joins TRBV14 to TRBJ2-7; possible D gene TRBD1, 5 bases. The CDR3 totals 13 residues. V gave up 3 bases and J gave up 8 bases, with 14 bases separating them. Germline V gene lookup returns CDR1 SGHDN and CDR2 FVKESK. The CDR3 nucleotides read TGTGCCAGCAGCCAGGGGCGTGTAGGGAAGCAGTACTTC. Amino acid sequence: CASSQGRVGKQYF. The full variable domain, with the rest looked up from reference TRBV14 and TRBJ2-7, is EAGVTQFPSHSVIEKGQTVTLRCDPISGHDNLYWYRRVMGKEIKFLLHFVKESKQDESGMPNNRFLAERTGGTYSTLKVQPAELEDSGVYFCASSQGRVGKQYFGPGTRLTVT.